What follows describes a single T cell receptor beta chain. This CDR3 is built from 15 residues. Trimming removed 8 bases at V and 2 bases at J, with 15 bases between. CDR1 is SGHVS and CDR2 is FQNEAQ in the germline V gene. This sample stems from a study of cytomegalovirus exposure and HLA in healthy donors. PCR amplification relied on 60 Vbeta primers (plus 13 Jbeta primers). Sequencing was performed with immunoSEQ multiplex PCR; in TCRdb, only in-frame clones are kept and a portion is missing. There are around 280,000 clones in the sample; roughly 89% occur only once, and about 2.3% lies in the top ten.

V is TRBV7-8 and J is TRBJ1-4; D is unclear. Sequencing input: PBMCs. This receptor was taken from a woman aged 18-35 years in good health and CMV-seronegative. The CDR3 region has the DNA TGTGCCAGCCAAAAGCGAGGTGACACTAATGAAAAACTGTTTTTT. It is translated as CASQKRGDTNEKLFF. Using reference TRBV7-8 and TRBJ1-4 for the parts outside the CDR3, the full variable domain is GAGVSQSPRYKVAKRGQDVALRCDPISGHVSLFWYQQALGQGPEFLTYFQNEAQLDKSGLPSDRFFAERPEGSVSTLKIQRTQQEDSAVYLCASQKRGDTNEKLFFGSGTQLSVL.